These 2 T cell receptor beta chains were all obtained from the same sample, sequenced in a study of Graves' ophthalmopathy and Graves' hyperthyroidism. RNA transcripts served as template for amplifying TCR beta CDR3 sequences. A first-round RT-PCR used HTBI primers, followed by a second-round multiplex PCR. TCRdb processed the multiplex PCR reads anew with MiXCR; each CDR3 protein has one entry. Found here are about 390,000 distinct CDR3 sequences, 15% of them singletons; the top ten hold roughly 7%. Sequencing was done on a sample of peripheral blood. The receptors here all came from a woman between 18 and 30 years old with stable Graves' hyperthyroidism.

This clonotype was observed at least ten times. The chain is built from TRBV6-2 or TRBV6-3 and TRBJ1-2; 12 bases agree with TRBD1. The V gene's germline CDR1 is MNHEY and CDR2 SVGEGT. The ends lost 5 bases at V and 5 bases at J; junction bases unmatched: 6. CDR3 length: 15 residues. The CDR3 reads CASSPMGQGAYGYTF. In nucleotides, the CDR3 is TGTGCCAGCAGTCCGATGGGACAGGGGGCTTATGGCTACACCTTC.

The sample holds many counts of this clonotype. No conserved phenylalanine or tryptophan ends this CDR3, so it is likely a read error. The CDR3 protein is CASKEGYAEAFL. The CDR3 DNA is TGTGCCAGCAAGGAAGGTTACGCTGAAGCTTTCCTT. This chain joins TRBV25-1 and TRBJ1-1, with D unresolved. CDR1 and CDR2 (germline): MGHDK, SYGVNS. V dropped 7 bases and J dropped 6 bases, with 12 bases sitting between them. This CDR3 is 12 amino acids long.